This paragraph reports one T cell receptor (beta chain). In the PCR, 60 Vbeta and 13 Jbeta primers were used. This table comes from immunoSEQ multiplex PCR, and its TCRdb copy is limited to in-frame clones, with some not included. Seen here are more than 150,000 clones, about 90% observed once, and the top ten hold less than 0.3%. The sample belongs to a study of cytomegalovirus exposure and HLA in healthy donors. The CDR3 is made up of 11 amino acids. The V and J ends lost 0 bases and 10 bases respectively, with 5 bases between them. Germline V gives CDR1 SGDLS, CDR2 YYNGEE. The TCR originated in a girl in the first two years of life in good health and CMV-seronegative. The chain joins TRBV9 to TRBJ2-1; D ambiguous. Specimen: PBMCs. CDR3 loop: CASSVETEQFF. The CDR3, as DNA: TGTGCCAGCAGCGTAGAGACAGAGCAGTTCTTC.